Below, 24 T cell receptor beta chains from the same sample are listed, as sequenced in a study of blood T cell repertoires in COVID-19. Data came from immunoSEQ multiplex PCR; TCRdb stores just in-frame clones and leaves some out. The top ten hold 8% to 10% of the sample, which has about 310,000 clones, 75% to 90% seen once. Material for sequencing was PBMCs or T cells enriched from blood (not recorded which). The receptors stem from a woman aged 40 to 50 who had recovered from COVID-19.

CDR3 amino acids: CASSLVAGGHSSYNEQFF. CDR3 in DNA: TGTGCCAGCAGCTTAGTAGCGGGAGGCCATAGCTCCTACAATGAGCAGTTCTTC. This chain links TRBV7-9 with TRBJ2-1; 10 bases align to TRBD2. The V gene's germline CDR1 is SEHNR and CDR2 FQNEAQ (reference sequence). The ends lost 1 base at V and 0 bases at J; junction bases unmatched: 6. This CDR3 has 18 amino acids.

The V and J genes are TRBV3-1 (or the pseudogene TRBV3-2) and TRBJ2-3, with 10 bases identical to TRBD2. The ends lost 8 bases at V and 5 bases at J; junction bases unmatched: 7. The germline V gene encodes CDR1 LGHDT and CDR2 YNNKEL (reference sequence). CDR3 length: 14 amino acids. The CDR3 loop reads CASSLLAGGDTQYF. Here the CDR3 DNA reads TGTGCCAGCTCACTATTAGCGGGGGGAGATACGCAGTATTTT.

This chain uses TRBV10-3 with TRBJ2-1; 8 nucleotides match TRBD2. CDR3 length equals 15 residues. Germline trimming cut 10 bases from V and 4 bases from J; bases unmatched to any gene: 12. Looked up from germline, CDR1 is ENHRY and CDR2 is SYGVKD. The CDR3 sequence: CATSGGEEGYNEQFF. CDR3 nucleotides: TGTGCCACCTCCGGGGGGGAAGAGGGGTACAATGAGCAGTTCTTC.

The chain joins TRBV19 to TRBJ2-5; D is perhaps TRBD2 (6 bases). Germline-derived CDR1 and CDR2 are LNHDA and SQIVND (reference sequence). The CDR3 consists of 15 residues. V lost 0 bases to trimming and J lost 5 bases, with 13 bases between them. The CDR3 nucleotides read TGTGCCAGTAGTATAGATCCGTCGGGGGTTGAGACCCAGTACTTC. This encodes CASSIDPSGVETQYF.

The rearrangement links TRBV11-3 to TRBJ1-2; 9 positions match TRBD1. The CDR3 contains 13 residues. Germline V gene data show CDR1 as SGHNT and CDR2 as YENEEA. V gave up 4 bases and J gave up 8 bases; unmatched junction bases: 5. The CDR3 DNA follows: TGTGCCAGCAGCTATACCGGGACAGGGGGCTACACCTTC. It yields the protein CASSYTGTGGYTF.

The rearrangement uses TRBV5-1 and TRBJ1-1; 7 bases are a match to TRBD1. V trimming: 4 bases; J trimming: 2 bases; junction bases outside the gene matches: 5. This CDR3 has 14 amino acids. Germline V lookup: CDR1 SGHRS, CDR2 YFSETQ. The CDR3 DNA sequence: TGCGCCAGCAGCCCGGGACAGTCTAACACTGAAGCTTTCTTT. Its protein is CASSPGQSNTEAFF. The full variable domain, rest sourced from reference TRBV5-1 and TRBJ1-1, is KAGVTQTPRYLIKTRGQQVTLSCSPISGHRSVSWYQQTPGQGLQFLFEYFSETQRNKGNFPGRFSGRQFSNSRSEMNVSTLELGDSALYLCASSPGQSNTEAFFGQGTRLTVV.

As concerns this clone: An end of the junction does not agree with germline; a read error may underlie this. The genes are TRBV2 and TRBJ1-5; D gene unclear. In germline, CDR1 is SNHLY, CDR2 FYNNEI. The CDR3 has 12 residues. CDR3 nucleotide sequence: TGTGCCAGCAGTGAAAGCACTCAGCCCCAGCATTTT. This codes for CASSESTQPQHF. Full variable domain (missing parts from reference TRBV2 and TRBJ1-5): EPEVTQTPSHQVTQMGQEVILRCVPISNHLYFYWYRQILGQKVEFLVSFYNNEISEKSEIFDDQFSVERPDGSNFTLKIRSTKLEDSAMYFCASSESTQPQHFGDGTRLSIL.

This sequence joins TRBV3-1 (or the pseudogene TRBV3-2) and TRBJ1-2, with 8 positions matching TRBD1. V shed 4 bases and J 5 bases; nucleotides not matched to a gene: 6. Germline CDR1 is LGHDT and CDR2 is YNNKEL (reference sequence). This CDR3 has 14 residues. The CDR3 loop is CASSPGTGAYGYTF. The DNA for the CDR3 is TGTGCCAGCAGCCCCGGGACAGGCGCGTATGGCTACACCTTC.

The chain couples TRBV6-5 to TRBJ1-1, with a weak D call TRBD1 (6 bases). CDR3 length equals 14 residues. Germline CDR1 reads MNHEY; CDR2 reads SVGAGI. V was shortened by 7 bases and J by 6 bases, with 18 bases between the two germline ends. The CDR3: CASTQGPVVSEAFF. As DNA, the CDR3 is TGTGCCAGCACCCAGGGGCCGGTAGTCTCTGAAGCTTTCTTT.

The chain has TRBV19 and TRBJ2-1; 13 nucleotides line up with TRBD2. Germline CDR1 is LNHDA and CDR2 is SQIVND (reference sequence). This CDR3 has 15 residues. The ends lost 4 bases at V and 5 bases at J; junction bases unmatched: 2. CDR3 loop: CASSRLAGGHNEQFF. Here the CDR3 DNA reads TGTGCCAGTAGTAGACTAGCGGGGGGCCACAATGAGCAGTTCTTC.

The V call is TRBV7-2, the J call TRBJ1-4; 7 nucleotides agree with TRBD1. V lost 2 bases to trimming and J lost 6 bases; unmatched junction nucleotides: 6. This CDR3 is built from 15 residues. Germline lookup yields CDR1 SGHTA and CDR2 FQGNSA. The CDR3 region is CASSLRPGQYEKLFF. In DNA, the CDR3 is TGTGCCAGCAGCTTAAGGCCGGGACAGTATGAAAAACTGTTTTTT. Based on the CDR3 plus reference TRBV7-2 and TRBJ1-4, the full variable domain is GAGVSQSPSNKVTEKGKDVELRCDPISGHTALYWYRQSLGQGLEFLIYFQGNSAPDKSGLPSDRFSAERTGGSVSTLTIQRTQQEDSAVYLCASSLRPGQYEKLFFGSGTQLSVL.

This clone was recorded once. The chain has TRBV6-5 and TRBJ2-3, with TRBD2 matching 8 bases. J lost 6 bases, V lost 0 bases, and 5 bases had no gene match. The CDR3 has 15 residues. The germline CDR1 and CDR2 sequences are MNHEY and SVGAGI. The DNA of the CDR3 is TGTGCCAGCAGTTACTCGGGGCGGGGGGACGATACGCAGTATTTT. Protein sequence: CASSYSGRGDDTQYF.

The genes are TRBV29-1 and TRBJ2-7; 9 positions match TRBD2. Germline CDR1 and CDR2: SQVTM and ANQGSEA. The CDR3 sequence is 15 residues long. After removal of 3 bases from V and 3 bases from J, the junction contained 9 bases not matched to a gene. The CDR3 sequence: CSVELGSGRDYEQYF. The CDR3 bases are TGCAGCGTTGAGTTGGGTAGCGGGAGAGACTACGAGCAGTACTTC.

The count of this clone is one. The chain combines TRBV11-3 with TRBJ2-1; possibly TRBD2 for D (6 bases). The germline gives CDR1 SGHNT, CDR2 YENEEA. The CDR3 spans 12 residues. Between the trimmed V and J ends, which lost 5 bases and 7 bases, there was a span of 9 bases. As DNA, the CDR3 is TGTGCCAGCAGCCGGGAGCTTAATGAGCAGTTCTTC. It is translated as CASSRELNEQFF.

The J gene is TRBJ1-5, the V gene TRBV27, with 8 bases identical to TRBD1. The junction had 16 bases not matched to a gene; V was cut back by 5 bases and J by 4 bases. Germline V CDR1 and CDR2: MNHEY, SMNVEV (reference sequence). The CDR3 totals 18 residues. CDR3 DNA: TGTGCCAGCAGTCCGGAGATACGTGGACAGGGTGGAAATCAGCCCCAGCATTTT. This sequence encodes CASSPEIRGQGGNQPQHF.

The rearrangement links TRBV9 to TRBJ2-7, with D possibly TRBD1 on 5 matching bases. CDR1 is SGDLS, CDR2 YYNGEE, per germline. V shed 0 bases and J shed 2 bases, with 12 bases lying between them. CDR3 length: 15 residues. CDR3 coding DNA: TGTGCCAGCAGCGTAGCTCCAGGGATAACCTACGAGCAGTACTTC. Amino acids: CASSVAPGITYEQYF.

As DNA, the CDR3 is TGTGCCAGCCTCTTGTTCGCGAACACCGGGGAGCTGTTTTTT. Encoded protein: CASLLFANTGELFF. The V and J genes are TRBV2 and TRBJ2-2, with D hard to call. CDR3 length: 14 residues. CDR1 SNHLY and CDR2 FYNNEI come from the germline V gene. Trimming stripped 8 bases from V and 0 bases from J, with 10 bases between.

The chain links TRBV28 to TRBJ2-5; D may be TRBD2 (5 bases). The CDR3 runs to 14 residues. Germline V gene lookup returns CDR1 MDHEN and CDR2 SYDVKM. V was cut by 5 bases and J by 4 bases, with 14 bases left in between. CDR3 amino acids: CASSPRGSRETQYF. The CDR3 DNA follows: TGTGCCAGCAGTCCACGTGGGAGTAGAGAGACCCAGTACTTC.

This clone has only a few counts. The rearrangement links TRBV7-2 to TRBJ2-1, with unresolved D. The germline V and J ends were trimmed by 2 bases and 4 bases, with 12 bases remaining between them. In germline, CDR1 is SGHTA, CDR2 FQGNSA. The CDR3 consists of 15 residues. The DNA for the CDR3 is TGTGCCAGCAGCTTATACCCGACAAGATACAATGAGCAGTTCTTC. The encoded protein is CASSLYPTRYNEQFF. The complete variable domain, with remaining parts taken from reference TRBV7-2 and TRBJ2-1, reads GAGVSQSPSNKVTEKGKDVELRCDPISGHTALYWYRQSLGQGLEFLIYFQGNSAPDKSGLPSDRFSAERTGGSVSTLTIQRTQQEDSAVYLCASSLYPTRYNEQFFGPGTRLTVL.

The CDR3 nucleotides are TGTGCCAGCATCTCAACAGGGTTGGCCGGGGAGCTGTTTTTT. Translation gives CASISTGLAGELFF. The V and J genes are TRBV2 and TRBJ2-2; TRBD1 is a possible D gene (6 bases). Trimming left V 7 bases short and J 6 bases short, with 15 bases between. The CDR3 runs to 14 residues. Germline assignment: CDR1 SNHLY and CDR2 FYNNEI.

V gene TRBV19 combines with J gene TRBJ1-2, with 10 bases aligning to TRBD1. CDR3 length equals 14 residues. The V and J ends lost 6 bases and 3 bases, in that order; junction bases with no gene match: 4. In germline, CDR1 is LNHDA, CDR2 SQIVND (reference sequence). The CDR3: CASRGQGWDYGYTF. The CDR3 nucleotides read TGTGCCAGTAGGGGACAGGGGTGGGACTATGGCTACACCTTC.

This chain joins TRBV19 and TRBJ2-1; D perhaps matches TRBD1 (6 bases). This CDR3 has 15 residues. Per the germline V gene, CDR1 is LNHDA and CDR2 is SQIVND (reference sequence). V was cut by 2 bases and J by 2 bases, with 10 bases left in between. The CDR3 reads CASSIQGSTYNEQFF. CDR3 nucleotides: TGTGCCAGTAGTATACAGGGGAGTACCTACAATGAGCAGTTCTTC.

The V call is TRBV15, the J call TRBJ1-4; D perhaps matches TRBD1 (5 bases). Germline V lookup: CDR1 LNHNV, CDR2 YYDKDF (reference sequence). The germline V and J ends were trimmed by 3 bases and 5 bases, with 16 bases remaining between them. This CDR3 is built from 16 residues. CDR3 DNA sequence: TGTGCCACCAGCAGCTCTACCGTTGGGGCAAATGAAAAACTGTTTTTT. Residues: CATSSSTVGANEKLFF.

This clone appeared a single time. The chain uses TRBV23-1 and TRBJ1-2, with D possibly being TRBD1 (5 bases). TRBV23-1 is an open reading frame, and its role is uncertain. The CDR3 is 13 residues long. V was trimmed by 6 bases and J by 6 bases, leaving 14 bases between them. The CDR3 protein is CASSHPRGDGYTF. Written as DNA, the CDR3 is TGCGCCAGCAGCCACCCAAGGGGCGATGGCTACACCTTC.